Below, one T cell receptor beta chain is given with its context. The target antigen is unknown. The CDR3 is 16 amino acids. Germline CDR1 reads LNHDA; CDR2 reads SQIVND (reference sequence). J was trimmed by 9 bases and V by 0 bases; bases with no gene match: 5. Some clones are missing from TCRdb's copy, which holds only in-frame ones; the method was immunoSEQ multiplex PCR. The data contain just under 250,000 clones, roughly 88% of them singletons. These data come from a study of Ad26.COV2.S vaccination and SARS-CoV-2 variants. Study-wide context: Ad26.COV2.S arm of COV1001 included the donor. Ad26.COV2.S shots went into the muscle once or twice, 56 days apart. The study, taken as a whole, reports: Among vaccine recipients, spike-specific TCR breadth exceeded that of placebo recipients.

As for treatment: about 20 received Ad26.COV2.S at low or high dose, single or two shots; 5 received placebo; per-sample allocation not given. Day 63 after the first injection of vaccine or placebo was the sampling time. In Boston, the donor was an adult between 18-55 years of age. The chain combines TRBV19 with TRBJ2-1, with 13 nucleotides matching TRBD2. The TCR was taken from a person aged 18-65 years who received the Ad26.COV2.S COVID-19 vaccine or a placebo. Material: peripheral blood, obtained in a trial of Ad26.COV2.S vaccine versus placebo. The CDR3 spells CASSIDPTSGRPEQFF. CDR3 coding DNA: TGTGCCAGTAGTATAGATCCGACTAGCGGGAGGCCTGAGCAGTTCTTC.